The present T cell receptor beta chain was sequenced within a study of blood T cell repertoires in COVID-19. Whole-study context: From the United States, Italy and Spain came samples of acute and convalescent COVID-19. T cells, B-cell-depleted T cells, or PBMCs supplied cDNA or gDNA.

The length of the CDR3 is 16 residues. Germline V lookup: CDR1 MGHRA, CDR2 YSYEKL. The V and J ends lost 3 bases and 2 bases, in that order; junction bases with no gene match: 10. Original processing methods: Amplification from reference gene primers served as the basis for estimated nucleated cell counts. Clones were read by immunoSEQ multiplex PCR, and TCRdb kept only the in-frame ones, dropping some. D and trimming were read from the DNA, whereas the V and J calls and clone size are those reported in that table. The sample holds tens of thousands of clones; more than 75% are singletons and the top ten take 15% to 20%.

The material sequenced was peripheral blood. This TCR came from a man in his 70s with acute or convalescent COVID-19. The chain couples TRBV4-1 to TRBJ2-7, with TRBD1 matching 7 bases. The DNA of the CDR3 is TGCGCCAGCAGCCAGGCCCAGACAGGGTATACCTACGAGCAGTACTTC. Translating it yields CASSQAQTGYTYEQYF.